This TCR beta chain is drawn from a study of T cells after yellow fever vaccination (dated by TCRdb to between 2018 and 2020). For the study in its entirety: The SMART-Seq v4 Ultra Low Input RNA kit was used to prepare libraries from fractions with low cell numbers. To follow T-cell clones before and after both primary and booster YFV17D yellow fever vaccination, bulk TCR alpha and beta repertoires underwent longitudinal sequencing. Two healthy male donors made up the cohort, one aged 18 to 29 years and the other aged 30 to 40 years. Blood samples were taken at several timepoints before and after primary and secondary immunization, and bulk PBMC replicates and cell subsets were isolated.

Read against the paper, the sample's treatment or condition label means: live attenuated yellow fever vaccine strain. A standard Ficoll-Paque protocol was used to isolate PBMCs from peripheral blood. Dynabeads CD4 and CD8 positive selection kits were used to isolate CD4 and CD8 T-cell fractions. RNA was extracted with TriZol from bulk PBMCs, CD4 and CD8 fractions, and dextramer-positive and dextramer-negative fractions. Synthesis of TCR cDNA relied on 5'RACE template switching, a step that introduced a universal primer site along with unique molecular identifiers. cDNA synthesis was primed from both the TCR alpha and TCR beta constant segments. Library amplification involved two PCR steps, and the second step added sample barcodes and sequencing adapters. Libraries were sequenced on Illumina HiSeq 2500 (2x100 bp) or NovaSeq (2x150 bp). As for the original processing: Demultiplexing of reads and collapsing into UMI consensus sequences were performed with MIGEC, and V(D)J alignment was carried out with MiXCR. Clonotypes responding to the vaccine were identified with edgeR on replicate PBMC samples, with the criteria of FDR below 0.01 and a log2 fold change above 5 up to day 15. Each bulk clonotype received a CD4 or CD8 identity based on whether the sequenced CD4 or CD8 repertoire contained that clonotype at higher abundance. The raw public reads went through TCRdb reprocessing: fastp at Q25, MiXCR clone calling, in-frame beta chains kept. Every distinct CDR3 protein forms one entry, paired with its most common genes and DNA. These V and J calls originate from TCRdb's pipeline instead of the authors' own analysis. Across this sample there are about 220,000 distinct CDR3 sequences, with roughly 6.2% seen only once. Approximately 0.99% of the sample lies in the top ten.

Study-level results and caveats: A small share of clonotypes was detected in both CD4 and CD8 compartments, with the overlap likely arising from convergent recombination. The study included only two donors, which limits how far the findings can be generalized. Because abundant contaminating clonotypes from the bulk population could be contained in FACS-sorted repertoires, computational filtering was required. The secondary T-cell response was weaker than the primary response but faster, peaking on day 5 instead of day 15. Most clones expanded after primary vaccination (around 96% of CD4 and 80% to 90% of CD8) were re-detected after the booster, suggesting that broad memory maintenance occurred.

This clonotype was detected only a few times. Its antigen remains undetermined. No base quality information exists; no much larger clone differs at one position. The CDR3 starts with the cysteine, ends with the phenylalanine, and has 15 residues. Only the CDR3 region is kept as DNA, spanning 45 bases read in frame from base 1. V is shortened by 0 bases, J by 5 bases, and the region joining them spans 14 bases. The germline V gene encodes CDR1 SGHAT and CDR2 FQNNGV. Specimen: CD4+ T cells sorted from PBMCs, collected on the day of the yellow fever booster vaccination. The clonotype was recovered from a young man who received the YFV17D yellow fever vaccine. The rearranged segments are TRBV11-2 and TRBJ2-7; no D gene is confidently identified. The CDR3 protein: CASSLDPPRVNEQYF. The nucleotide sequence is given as TGTGCCAGCAGCTTAGATCCCCCCCGGGTTAACGAGCAGTACTTC.